A selection of T cell receptor beta chains follows, all from one sample in a study of blood T cell repertoires in COVID-19. TCRdb keeps only in-frame clones here, not all; method: immunoSEQ multiplex PCR. The data show around 200,000 clones, with around 85% seen just once and around 11% held by the top ten. The sample was peripheral blood. Source of these receptors: a woman between 45 and 60 years old with acute or convalescent COVID-19. The CDR3 runs from the conserved cysteine through the conserved F or W. Expanded clones get a size class; other rows say once, few or many, or leave the size out.

v_call	clone_size	j_call	cdr3_aa
TRBV5-6	.	TRBJ2-1	CASSLGQGPNEQFF
TRBV5-4	.	TRBJ1-1	CASSLNMGPGRKAEAFF
TRBV27	once	TRBJ2-5	CASSLSRTQETQYF
TRBV19	.	TRBJ1-4	CASRSGTGASLDEKLFF
TRBV18	.	TRBJ1-6	CASSMSNSPLHF
TRBV12-3/TRBV12-4	few	TRBJ1-2	CASSRQRYGYTF
TRBV6-5	.	TRBJ1-1	CASRQTGSTEAFF
TRBV5-6	.	TRBJ2-1	CASSFDWMVEFF
TRBV10-3	.	TRBJ2-7	CAIRPGQTTTYEQYF
TRBV28	.	TRBJ1-1	CASSLWGQGSSEAFF
TRBV9	.	TRBJ1-6	CASSVIAEDSPLHF
TRBV24-1	.	TRBJ2-1	CATSARWTGPRAYNEQFF
TRBV6-5	.	TRBJ1-6	CASSLTSGRPPLHF
TRBV7-2	.	TRBJ2-3	CASSPTAGGITDTQYF
TRBV28	.	TRBJ1-5	CASKWGFLGNQPQHF
TRBV6-2/TRBV6-3	.	TRBJ2-3	CASSSTGGTDTQYF
TRBV7-2	.	TRBJ1-5	CASSLSPGQSNQPQHF
TRBV5-1	.	TRBJ2-3	CASSLGYRTGGTDTQYF
TRBV30	once	TRBJ1-3	CAWSQGNSGNTIYF
TRBV19	.	TRBJ1-2	CASSIPGQGYGYTF
TRBV20-1	few	TRBJ2-5	CSASSRGVETQYF
TRBV18	.	TRBJ2-7	CASSSRDSSYEQYF
TRBV3-1/TRBV3-2	once	TRBJ1-1	CASSPNMNTEAFF
TRBV28	.	TRBJ1-2	CASRTGQGNYGYTF